A selection of T cell receptor beta chains follows, all from one sample in a study of T-cell memory formation after mild COVID-19. TCRdb ran MiXCR on the 5' RACE reads and lists one entry per CDR3 protein. The sample comprises under 450,000 distinct CDR3 sequences, 20% to 25% of which are singletons, and around 20% rests with the top ten. Sequencing was done on a sample of PBMCs or a T cell subset sorted from them (not recorded which). Source of these receptors: a man younger than 35 who had mild COVID-19 (a few samples of this study predate the infection). Cell type and time point are not known. Each CDR3 is given with its conserved first and last residue. The D gene is left open where the match is weak. Clone sizes are given selectively: once, few, many, or a class where the clone is expanded.

J,size,D,V,CDR3,DNA
TRBJ1-6,few,.,TRBV7-3,CASGAGSGSPLHF,TGTGCCAGCGGCGCGGGGTCTGGGTCACCCCTCCACTTT
TRBJ2-7,few,.,TRBV5-1,CASSLVQESYEQYF,TGCGCCAGCAGCTTGGTCCAGGAGTCCTACGAGCAGTACTTC
TRBJ2-1,.,.,TRBV10-3,CAISESTGNEQFF,TGTGCCATCAGTGAGTCGACGGGCAATGAGCAGTTCTTC
TRBJ2-1,many,.,TRBV11-2,CASSLGRTPYNEQFF,TGTGCCAGCAGCTTAGGAAGAACACCCTACAATGAGCAGTTCTTC
TRBJ2-5,many,.,TRBV4-1,CASREIGGRRETQYF,TGCGCCAGCAGGGAAATCGGGGGGCGCCGGGAGACCCAGTACTTC
TRBJ2-2,few,TRBD1,TRBV28,CASTSTGEVGELFF,TGTGCCAGCACCTCGACAGGGGAGGTCGGGGAGCTGTTTTTT
TRBJ2-5,few,.,TRBV19,CARDSAEGTQYF,TGTGCCAGGGACAGTGCGGAAGGGACCCAGTACTTC
TRBJ1-6,few,TRBD1,TRBV12-3/TRBV12-4,CASSLVWGPGQGWSPLHF,TGTGCCAGCAGTTTAGTTTGGGGGCCGGGACAGGGATGGTCACCCCTCCACTTT
TRBJ1-5,.,TRBD1,TRBV4-2,CASSHEDRGDQPQHF,TGTGCCAGCAGCCACGAGGACAGGGGTGATCAGCCCCAGCATTTT
TRBJ2-1,many,TRBD1,TRBV5-1,CASSPDRALLWFF,TGCGCCAGCAGCCCAGACAGGGCTCTATTATGGTTCTTC
TRBJ2-2,.,.,TRBV5-1,CASSLPQGDTGELFF,TGCGCCAGCAGCTTGCCACAGGGAGACACCGGGGAGCTGTTTTTT
TRBJ1-1,few,.,TRBV7-2,CASSLAPGQYTEAFF,TGTGCCAGCAGCTTAGCCCCCGGACAGTACACTGAAGCTTTCTTT
TRBJ1-6,.,.,TRBV20-1,CSAPRGSYNSPLHF,TGCAGTGCACCTCGGGGTTCTTATAATTCACCCCTCCACTTT
TRBJ1-4,.,.,TRBV9,CASSVGTTNEKLFF,TGTGCCAGCAGCGTCGGTACAACTAATGAAAAACTGTTTTTT
TRBJ1-5,.,.,TRBV19,CASSTTPNQPQHF,TGTGCCAGTAGTACGACCCCCAATCAGCCCCAGCATTTT
TRBJ1-2,.,.,TRBV6-1,CASSEPGFLYGYTF,TGTGCCAGCAGTGAACCCGGATTCCTTTATGGCTACACCTTC
TRBJ1-6,.,TRBD1,TRBV5-6,CASSYRGVNSPLHF,TGTGCCAGCAGCTACAGGGGTGTTAATTCACCCCTCCACTTT
TRBJ1-2,.,.,TRBV5-1,CASSLELGYNYGYTF,TGCGCCAGCAGCTTGGAGTTGGGCTATAACTATGGCTACACCTTC
TRBJ1-5,few,TRBD1,TRBV20-1,CSAVRDRAGDQPQHF,TGCAGTGCGGTCCGGGACAGGGCGGGGGATCAGCCCCAGCATTTT
TRBJ1-5,few,.,TRBV4-2,CASSQDRELNQPQHF,TGTGCCAGCAGCCAAGATCGCGAACTCAATCAGCCCCAGCATTTT
TRBJ1-1,few,.,TRBV6-6,CASSIPLGAFF,TGTGCCAGCAGTATCCCACTGGGAGCTTTCTTT
TRBJ1-2,many,.,TRBV7-2,CASSLGQRREGYTF,TGTGCCAGCAGCTTAGGGCAACGCCGTGAGGGCTACACCTTC
TRBJ2-1,few,TRBD1,TRBV9,CASSEGAPYNEQFF,TGTGCCAGCAGCGAGGGGGCTCCCTACAATGAGCAGTTCTTC
TRBJ2-7,.,.,TRBV23-1,CASSQFQSPAGPEQYF,TGCGCCAGCAGTCAATTTCAATCACCAGCGGGTCCCGAGCAGTACTTC
TRBJ1-2,few,TRBD1,TRBV27,CASSADRANYGYTF,TGTGCCAGCAGTGCGGACAGGGCTAACTATGGCTACACCTTC
TRBJ1-1,few,.,TRBV27,CASSLPSSRTEAFF,TGTGCCAGCAGTTTACCCTCATCACGCACTGAAGCTTTCTTT
TRBJ1-2,.,.,TRBV4-3,CASSQNGGGYTF,TGCGCCAGCAGCCAGAACGGGGGTGGCTACACCTTC
TRBJ2-2,.,TRBD1,TRBV24-1,CATSAWTGTTGELFF,TGTGCCACCAGTGCCTGGACAGGGACCACCGGGGAGCTGTTTTTT
TRBJ2-2,few,.,TRBV5-1,CASSLVAGSDYGELFF,TGCGCCAGCAGCTTGGTCGCAGGGTCCGACTACGGGGAGCTGTTTTTT
TRBJ1-5,.,.,TRBV27,CASSLSVTYSNQPQHF,TGTGCCAGCAGTTTAAGTGTCACGTATAGCAATCAGCCCCAGCATTTT
TRBJ2-2,few,TRBD2,TRBV15,CATSRDAAGARAGELFF,TGTGCCACCAGCAGAGATGCAGCGGGGGCAAGGGCCGGGGAGCTGTTTTTT
TRBJ1-2,few,.,TRBV7-2,CASSFKGARANYGYTF,TGTGCCAGCAGTTTTAAAGGGGCCCGAGCTAACTATGGCTACACCTTC
TRBJ2-4,few,.,TRBV4-1,CASSPPGEGVAKNIQYF,TGCGCCAGCAGTCCCCCGGGGGAGGGGGTAGCCAAAAACATTCAGTACTTC
TRBJ2-6,.,.,TRBV6-4,CASSDYPGANVLTF,TGTGCCAGCAGTGACTACCCTGGGGCCAACGTCCTGACTTTC
TRBJ2-5,.,TRBD2,TRBV12-3/TRBV12-4,CASSPSSGGQETQYF,TGTGCCAGCAGCCCTTCTAGCGGGGGACAAGAGACCCAGTACTTC
TRBJ2-3,few,.,TRBV18,CASSPAQGGVADTQYF,TGTGCCAGCTCACCAGCTCAGGGGGGCGTGGCAGATACGCAGTATTTT
TRBJ1-5,many,.,TRBV4-3,CASSQGRSSNQPQHF,TGCGCCAGCAGCCAAGGCAGGTCTAGCAATCAGCCCCAGCATTTT
TRBJ2-3,.,.,TRBV6-1,CASNRDYTQYF,TGTGCCAGCAATCGGGACTATACGCAGTATTTT
TRBJ1-1,.,.,TRBV19,CASSIPGPILRAFF,TGTGCCAGTAGTATCCCGGGGCCCATTTTGAGAGCTTTCTTT
TRBJ2-1,.,TRBD1,TRBV5-1,CASSQGQGEYNEQFF,TGCGCCAGCAGCCAGGGACAGGGGGAATACAATGAGCAGTTCTTC
TRBJ2-5,.,.,TRBV12-3/TRBV12-4,CASSFAGKETQYF,TGTGCCAGCAGTTTTGCAGGGAAAGAGACCCAGTACTTC
TRBJ2-7,.,TRBD1,TRBV10-2,CASRRDRSYEQYF,TGCGCCAGCAGAAGGGACAGAAGCTACGAGCAGTACTTC
TRBJ2-4,.,TRBD2,TRBV7-2,CASSLGGSSGIQYF,TGTGCCAGCAGCTTGGGGGGGTCGAGTGGCATTCAGTACTTC
TRBJ1-3,.,TRBD1,TRBV7-2,CASSLTTGGVWDTIYF,TGTGCCAGCAGCTTGACGACAGGGGGCGTTTGGGACACCATATATTTT
TRBJ1-1,.,.,TRBV10-3,CAIRSGGTGEAFF,TGTGCCATCAGATCCGGAGGTACTGGGGAAGCTTTCTTT
TRBJ2-3,.,.,TRBV4-2,CASSQGFTGPGTQYF,TGTGCCAGCAGCCAAGGGTTCACCGGGCCTGGTACGCAGTATTTT
TRBJ2-2,.,.,TRBV5-1,CASSPWGAGELFF,TGCGCCAGCAGCCCTTGGGGGGCCGGGGAGCTGTTTTTT
TRBJ2-1,many,.,TRBV13,CASSLVGPYNEQFF,TGTGCCAGCAGCTTAGTGGGGCCCTACAATGAGCAGTTCTTC
TRBJ2-5,.,TRBD2,TRBV7-3,CASSLFAGGWETQYF,TGTGCCAGCAGCTTATTTGCGGGGGGTTGGGAGACCCAGTACTTC
TRBJ1-2,few,.,TRBV20-1,CSALQTGLGGYTF,TGCAGTGCTTTACAAACAGGGCTGGGTGGCTACACCTTC
TRBJ2-3,many,.,TRBV7-9,CANRGPSTDTQYF,TGTGCCAATCGGGGACCATCCACAGATACGCAGTATTTT
TRBJ2-7,.,.,TRBV12-3/TRBV12-4,CASSFRVGSSYEQYF,TGTGCCAGCAGTTTTCGTGTAGGGTCCTCCTACGAGCAGTACTTC
TRBJ1-2,few,.,TRBV2,CASSGRDRMVRPEGYTF,TGTGCCAGCAGTGGCCGAGACAGGATGGTTCGTCCGGAGGGCTACACCTTC
TRBJ1-1,few,.,TRBV18,CASSASGLEEDTEAFF,TGTGCCAGCTCAGCCTCCGGCCTTGAAGAGGACACTGAAGCTTTCTTT
TRBJ1-2,.,.,TRBV4-3,CASSQAIYQGSDGYTF,TGCGCCAGCAGCCAAGCAATCTACCAGGGTAGTGATGGCTACACCTTC
TRBJ2-5,many,.,TRBV11-2,CASSLAPGGQETQYF,TGTGCCAGCAGCTTAGCCCCTGGGGGGCAAGAGACCCAGTACTTC
TRBJ1-2,.,.,TRBV5-4,CASSVVTQYGYTF,TGTGCCAGCAGCGTCGTGACTCAATATGGCTACACCTTC